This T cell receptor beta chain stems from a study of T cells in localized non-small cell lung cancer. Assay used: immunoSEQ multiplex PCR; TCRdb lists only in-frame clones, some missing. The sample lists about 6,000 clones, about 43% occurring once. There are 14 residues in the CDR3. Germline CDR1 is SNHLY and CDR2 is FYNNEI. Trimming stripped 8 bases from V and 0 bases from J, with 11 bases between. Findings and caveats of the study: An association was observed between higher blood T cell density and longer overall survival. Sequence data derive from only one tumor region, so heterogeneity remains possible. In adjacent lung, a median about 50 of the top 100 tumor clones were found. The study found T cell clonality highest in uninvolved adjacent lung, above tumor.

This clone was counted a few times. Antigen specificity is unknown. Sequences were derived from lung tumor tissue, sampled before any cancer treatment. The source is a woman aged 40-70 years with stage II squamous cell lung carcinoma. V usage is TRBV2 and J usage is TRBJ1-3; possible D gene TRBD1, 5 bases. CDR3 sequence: CASRPGTSGNTIYF. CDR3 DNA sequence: TGTGCCAGCCGCCCTGGGACCTCTGGAAACACCATATATTTT.